This T cell receptor (beta chain) was identified during a study of OX40 agonist ivuxolimab in advanced cancers. Study-wide context: Of the participants, under 50% had some prior anti-PD-1, anti-PD-L1 or anti-CTLA-4 therapy, which was allowed.

This clone was seen just once. Germline CDR1 SGHAT, CDR2 FQNNGV. CDR3 length: 17 residues. V was clipped by 2 bases and J by 1 base, with 14 bases between them. TCRdb keeps only in-frame clones here, not all; method: immunoSEQ multiplex PCR. The profile shows about 70,000 clones, roughly 89% of them singletons. Sample: CD4+ or CD8+ T cells sorted from blood, taken in a trial of the OX40 agonist ivuxolimab. V is TRBV11-2 and J is TRBJ2-2, with D perhaps being TRBD1 or TRBD2 (5 bases each). The TCR sequence derives from an adult with an advanced solid tumor such as melanoma, head and neck, liver or kidney cancer. This chain's CDR3 is CASSLIWGTVNTGELFF. The CDR3 DNA reads TGTGCCAGCAGCTTAATCTGGGGGACGGTGAACACCGGGGAGCTGTTTTTT.